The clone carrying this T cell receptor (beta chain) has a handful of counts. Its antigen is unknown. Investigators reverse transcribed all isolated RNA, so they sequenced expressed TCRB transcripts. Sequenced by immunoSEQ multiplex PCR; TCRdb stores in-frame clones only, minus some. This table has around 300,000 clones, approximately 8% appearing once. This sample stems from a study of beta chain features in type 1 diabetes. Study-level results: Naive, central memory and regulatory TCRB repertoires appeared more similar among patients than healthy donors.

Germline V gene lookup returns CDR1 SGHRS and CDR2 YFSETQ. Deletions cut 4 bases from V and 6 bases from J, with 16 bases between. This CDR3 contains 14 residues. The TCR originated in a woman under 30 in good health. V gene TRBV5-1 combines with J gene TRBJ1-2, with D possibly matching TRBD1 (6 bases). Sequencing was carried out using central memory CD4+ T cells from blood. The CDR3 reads CASSPDSLVDGYTF. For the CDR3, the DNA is TGCGCCAGCAGCCCGGACAGTCTAGTGGATGGCTACACCTTC.